Described below is a single T cell receptor beta chain sequence and its context. This clonotype was observed many times. Which antigen it targets is not known. No base quality information exists; no much larger clone differs at one position. Taken with the paper, the label for time point translates to: pre-sensitization, week 0. The sample's treatment or condition label, in plain terms: therapeutic diphenylcyclopropenone sensitization with weekly scalp DPC. Blood at each patch-test visit was drawn before the patch test was applied. Patients were eligible if aged 18 to 70, diagnosed with alopecia and judged suitable for DPC therapy, and pregnant patients were excluded. Total RNA was extracted from unfractionated whole blood that had been collected in Tempus Blood RNA tubes. This sample was taken from a study of human T cells and chemical hapten exposure (dated by TCRdb to about 2021). As for the study more broadly: For sensitization, 2% DPC in acetone was applied to an approximately 2 cm by approximately 2 cm area of upper inner arm skin. Throughout the approximately 24-week study period, patients were also given weekly therapeutic DPC doses on the scalp. Patch testing was done on the upper back using Finn chambers containing 0.01% DPC, and results were scored after 6 days according to International Contact Dermatitis Research Group standards. The patient cohort, mostly female, included alopecia areata with under or over 50% scalp involvement, alopecia totalis and alopecia universalis. The libraries were sequenced as a pool, and the TCR yield per sample differed mostly because of small variations in library volumes within the pool. Peripheral blood TCR repertoire changes were tracked in vivo in alopecia patients during primary and secondary sensitization to the hapten diphenylcyclopropenone (DPC). Blood samples were taken from patients before sensitization (week 0) and at 2, 6 and about 24 weeks after DPC sensitization. Roughly 30 alopecia patients provided blood for TCR sequencing at one to four time points (pre-sensitization, 2, 6 and 24 weeks).

Libraries were made using RACE. The sequencer listed for this sample is NextSeq 500. During library preparation, unique molecular identifiers were attached to individual cDNA molecules so that TCRs could be counted quantitatively and reproducibly. For every blood RNA sample, sequencing covered both the TCR alpha and TCR beta chains. In the authors' own workflow: The median number of TCRs per sample was some 100,000, ranging from 23,224 to 690,600. The Decombinator software suite was used to annotate V, J and CDR3 in the TCR reads. To make PS versus PT1 abundance plots, every sample was subsampled to the same number of TCRs (28,000). TCRs were defined as expanded if absent before sensitization and observed at least eight times at the 2-week time point. Starting from the raw public reads, TCRdb applied fastp trimming at Q25, assembled clones with MiXCR and retained in-frame beta chains. Rows are unified per CDR3 protein, each entry keeping the most common DNA and genes. The V and J calls follow TCRdb's processing rather than the paper's. This sample has more than 80,000 distinct CDR3 sequences in its table, and 10% to 11% of those were observed once. Of the sample, about 3% falls within the top ten clones.

Results and caveats for the whole study, not just this receptor: Expanded TCRs formed significantly more large CDR3 similarity clusters than pre-sensitization or healthy control sets, consistent with antigen-driven responses. Because all patients had alopecia, a presumed autoimmune disease, the immune response of the patients might differ from that of healthy individuals. The number of TCRs above 1 in 1000 frequency did not change with DPC sensitization; there was no evidence of global repertoire structure alterations. A positive correlation was found between the number of PT1 expanded TCRs and patch test score, with significance reached at thresholds 8, 16 and 32 but not 4. After repeated subsampling, the strength of the expansion versus patch-test correlation and the threshold at which it became significant changed.

CDR1 and CDR2, per the germline V gene (reference sequence), are LGHDT and YNNKEL. The cysteine opens and the phenylalanine closes a CDR3 of 14 amino acids. Only CDR3 DNA is held: 42 bases, read in frame from base 1. Germline trimming: 6 bases from V, 2 bases from J; junction bases outside gene matches: 6. The material was whole blood, obtained in connection with sensitization to the hapten diphenylcyclopropenone (DPC). This receptor was identified in an older woman with alopecia areata. Some clones in this sample may be carry-over from other donors' samples. The chain links TRBV3-1 with TRBJ2-7; the central 8 bases match TRBD1. The nucleotide sequence is TGTGCCAGCAGAGACAACAGGGGGACCTACGAGCAGTACTTC. It codes for CASRDNRGTYEQYF.